The 25 T cell receptor beta chains below all came from one sample that was sequenced in a study of blood T cell repertoires in COVID-19. The repertoire was sequenced with immunoSEQ multiplex PCR; TCRdb's copy has only in-frame clones and lacks some. The sample contains roughly 250,000 clones, about nine tenths of which appear only once. Material for sequencing was PBMCs or T cells enriched from blood (not recorded which). The receptors come from a woman aged 40 to 50 with acute COVID-19.

This clone showed up just a few times. The J gene is TRBJ2-1, the V gene TRBV15, with D maybe TRBD2 (7 bases). The CDR3 loop spans 14 amino acids. V shed 7 bases and J shed 7 bases, with 17 bases lying between them. The germline V gene encodes CDR1 LNHNV and CDR2 YYDKDF (reference sequence). CDR3 sequence reads: CATTRGGAPNEQFF. The DNA for the CDR3 is TGTGCCACCACGAGAGGGGGGGCCCCAAATGAGCAGTTCTTC. Complete variable domain (other parts from reference TRBV15 and TRBJ2-1): DAMVIQNPRYQVTQFGKPVTLSCSQTLNHNVMYWYQQKSSQAPKLLFHYYDKDFNNEADTPDNFQSRRPNTSFCFLDIRSPGLGDTAMYLCATTRGGAPNEQFFGPGTRLTVL.

This chain joins TRBV3-1 (or the pseudogene TRBV3-2) and TRBJ1-2, with 10 bases identical to TRBD1. This CDR3 is 16 amino acids long. Trimming at V came to 4 bases and at J to 7 bases, leaving 12 bases not matched to a gene. Germline assignment: CDR1 LGHDT and CDR2 YNNKEL (reference sequence). CDR3 DNA sequence: TGTGCCAGCAGCCTTGGGACAGGGGCAGGTTCGGGTGGCTACACCTTC. This codes for CASSLGTGAGSGGYTF.

The V call is TRBV7-2, the J call TRBJ2-7; 8 positions match TRBD2. The CDR3 is 14 amino acids. V was pared by 1 base and J by 5 bases, with 4 bases of the junction left unmatched. CDR1 SGHTA and CDR2 FQGNSA come from the germline V gene. The CDR3 region has the DNA TGTGCCAGCAGCTTAGGGACTAGCATCGACGAGCAGTACTTC. It is translated as CASSLGTSIDEQYF.

This clone was found a few times. The chain combines TRBV5-6 with TRBJ2-3, with TRBD1 matching 12 bases. This CDR3 has 16 amino acids. Germline CDR1 is SGHDT and CDR2 is YYEEEE. V gave up 4 bases and J gave up 5 bases; unmatched junction bases: 8. The CDR3 reads CASSLLGQGAVDTQYF. CDR3 in DNA: TGTGCCAGCAGCCTACTGGGACAGGGGGCCGTAGATACGCAGTATTTT.

The rearrangement uses TRBV19 and TRBJ1-5; 8 nucleotides align to TRBD1. This CDR3 has 18 residues. The ends lost 1 base at V and 1 base at J; junction bases unmatched: 9. Germline CDR1 LNHDA, CDR2 SQIVND (reference sequence). The CDR3 sequence: CASSIGAGGWSSNQPQHF. CDR3 DNA: TGTGCCAGTAGTATAGGGGCAGGGGGCTGGTCCAGCAATCAGCCCCAGCATTTT.

The chain joins TRBV5-1 to TRBJ1-6, with a weak D call TRBD1 (5 bases). Trimming left V 0 bases short and J 1 base short, with 17 bases between. The germline V gene has CDR1 SGHRS and CDR2 YFSETQ. This CDR3 spans 19 amino acids. In DNA form, the CDR3 reads TGCGCCAGCAGCTTGGGTCGGCAGGGCGAGATGTCCTATAATTCACCCCTCCACTTT. This encodes CASSLGRQGEMSYNSPLHF. The entire variable domain, with the rest obtained from reference TRBV5-1 and TRBJ1-6, is as follows: KAGVTQTPRYLIKTRGQQVTLSCSPISGHRSVSWYQQTPGQGLQFLFEYFSETQRNKGNFPGRFSGRQFSNSRSEMNVSTLELGDSALYLCASSLGRQGEMSYNSPLHFGNGTRLTVT.

The chain joins TRBV29-1 to TRBJ2-1; 11 bases map to TRBD2. Trimming removed 3 bases from V and 7 bases from J; junction bases left unmatched: 5. Germline CDR1 reads SQVTM; CDR2 reads ANQGSEA. The CDR3 covers 14 residues. The CDR3 bases are TGCAGCGTTGATGGGCTAGCGGGAGGTAATGAGCAGTTCTTC. Translation gives CSVDGLAGGNEQFF.

The rearrangement links TRBV15 to TRBJ2-5; 7 bases match TRBD2. Germline loops: CDR1 LNHNV, CDR2 YYDKDF (reference sequence). The CDR3 is 14 amino acids. Germline trimming cut 8 bases from V and 4 bases from J; bases unmatched to any gene: 10. CDR3 DNA sequence: TGTGCCACCCTCTCGGGGGGTGGGGGAGAGACCCAGTACTTC. Translation gives CATLSGGGGETQYF.

There are a few counts of this clone. The J gene is TRBJ1-3, the V gene TRBV12-5; 8 bases match TRBD1. CDR1 is LGHNT, CDR2 FRNRAP, per germline. The junction had 6 bases not matched to a gene; V was cut back by 9 bases and J by 2 bases. The CDR3 extends over 14 amino acids. The CDR3 loop reads CASSKTGAGNTIYF. In DNA form, the CDR3 reads TGTGCTAGCTCCAAGACAGGGGCTGGAAACACCATATATTTT.

The chain combines TRBV4-1 with TRBJ1-2, with 7 bases fitting TRBD1. Unmatched junction bases numbered 9, after V lost 4 bases and J lost 4 bases. Germline V gene lookup returns CDR1 MGHRA and CDR2 YSYEKL. This CDR3 has 15 amino acids. This chain's CDR3 is CASSPKSGTVYGYTF. DNA of the CDR3: TGCGCCAGCAGCCCCAAATCCGGGACAGTCTATGGCTACACCTTC.

CDR3 bases: TGTGCCGCAGGAGGGTATGGCTACACCTTC. Residues: CAAGGYGYTF. The rearrangement links TRBV6-4 to TRBJ1-2; no firm D call. V was trimmed by 11 bases and J by 5 bases, leaving 9 bases between them. CDR1 MRHNA and CDR2 SNTAGT come from the germline V gene. The CDR3 sequence is 10 residues long.

The DNA of the CDR3 is TGTGCCAGCAGCCCTACGGGGATTCGGACAGATACGCAGTATTTT. This gives the protein CASSPTGIRTDTQYF. The chain employs TRBV11-3 and TRBJ2-3; possibly TRBD2 for D (5 bases). CDR1 and CDR2 from the germline V gene are SGHNT and YENEEA. Trimming cost V 5 bases and J 3 bases, with 15 bases left between them. The CDR3 sequence is 15 residues long. The full variable domain, in which reference TRBV11-3 and TRBJ2-3 provide the parts outside the CDR3, is EAGVVQSPRYKIIEKKQPVAFWCNPISGHNTLYWYLQNLGQGPELLIRYENEEAVDDSQLPKDRFSAERLKGVDSTLKIQPAELGDSAVYLCASSPTGIRTDTQYFGPGTRLTVL.

This sequence joins TRBV5-8 and TRBJ1-5; the D gene is possibly TRBD1 (6 bases). Germline V gives CDR1 SGHTS, CDR2 YDEGEE. Trimming cost V 3 bases and J 2 bases, with 15 bases left between them. The CDR3 has 16 residues. The CDR3 loop reads CASSWGAGARNQPQHF. CDR3 DNA sequence: TGTGCCAGCAGCTGGGGGGCGGGGGCACGCAATCAGCCCCAGCATTTT.

The count of this clone is one. This chain uses TRBV5-6 with TRBJ2-5, with TRBD2 matching over 11 bases. This CDR3 has 18 residues. Germline V gene sequence: CDR1 SGHDT, CDR2 YYEEEE. V gave up 0 bases and J gave up 5 bases; unmatched junction bases: 12. This CDR3 is CASSLDYVAGGPEETQYF. The CDR3 DNA reads TGTGCCAGCAGCTTGGATTACGTAGCGGGGGGGCCGGAGGAGACCCAGTACTTC.

The rearrangement links TRBV7-2 to TRBJ1-1; D might be TRBD1 (5 bases). Between the trimmed V and J ends, which lost 6 bases and 11 bases, there was a span of 13 bases. The CDR3 is 11 residues long. From germline, CDR1 is SGHTA and CDR2 FQGNSA. CDR3 residues: CASRFGGNAFF. As DNA, the CDR3 is TGTGCCAGCAGGTTCGGGGGGAACGCTTTCTTT.

CDR3 sequence (DNA): TGTGCCAGCAGCTTGGTACAGGGCGTGAACACTGAAGCTTTCTTT. Protein sequence: CASSLVQGVNTEAFF. The chain combines TRBV5-6 with TRBJ1-1, with D perhaps TRBD1 (6 bases). The germline CDR1 and CDR2 sequences are SGHDT and YYEEEE. V was pared by 0 bases and J by 0 bases, with 9 bases between. This CDR3 comprises 15 residues.

This chain uses TRBV7-9 with TRBJ1-3, with D perhaps TRBD1 (5 bases). This CDR3 has 15 residues. Germline V lookup: CDR1 SEHNR, CDR2 FQNEAQ (reference sequence). V shed 5 bases and J shed 0 bases, with 11 bases lying between them. CDR3 protein: CASSPWGDSGNTIYF. In DNA, the CDR3 is TGTGCCAGCAGCCCCTGGGGCGACTCTGGAAACACCATATATTTT.

The chain joins TRBV7-2 to TRBJ1-2; the match to TRBD1 covers 9 bases. The germline CDR1 and CDR2 sequences are SGHTA and FQGNSA. The ends lost 4 bases at V and 7 bases at J; junction bases unmatched: 4. This CDR3 spans 13 amino acids. The CDR3 region has the DNA TGTGCCAGCAGCTCAACAGGGGGCGGTGGCTACACCTTC. Its translation is CASSSTGGGGYTF. Full variable domain (missing parts from reference TRBV7-2 and TRBJ1-2): GAGVSQSPSNKVTEKGKDVELRCDPISGHTALYWYRQSLGQGLEFLIYFQGNSAPDKSGLPSDRFSAERTGGSVSTLTIQRTQQEDSAVYLCASSSTGGGGYTFGSGTRLTVV.

This clone was detected only a few times. V usage is TRBV6-5 and J usage is TRBJ1-1, with D unclear. The germline CDR1 and CDR2 sequences are MNHEY and SVGAGI. Deletions cut 6 bases from V and 2 bases from J, with 10 bases between. This CDR3 is 13 amino acids long. CDR3 sequence: CASSYRANTEAFF. The CDR3 DNA reads TGTGCCAGCAGCTACAGAGCTAACACTGAAGCTTTCTTT.

This sequence joins TRBV19 and TRBJ1-1; weak D call: TRBD1 (5 bases). V shed 1 base and J shed 4 bases, with 10 bases lying between them. Per the germline V gene, CDR1 is LNHDA and CDR2 is SQIVND (reference sequence). CDR3 length: 14 amino acids. CDR3 protein: CASSIVGASTEAFF. DNA for the CDR3: TGTGCCAGTAGTATAGTAGGGGCTAGCACTGAAGCTTTCTTT.

CDR3 protein: CASSRRDTGAYEQYF. The DNA for the CDR3 is TGTGCCAGCAGTCGTCGTGACACAGGAGCCTACGAGCAGTACTTC. This chain uses TRBV28 with TRBJ2-7; TRBD1 might be the D (5 bases). The length of the CDR3 is 15 residues. V lost 5 bases to trimming and J lost 2 bases, with 16 bases between them. The germline V gene has CDR1 MDHEN and CDR2 SYDVKM.

The gene calls are TRBV7-8 and TRBJ2-7; TRBD2 might be the D (5 bases). Germline V gene lookup returns CDR1 SGHVS and CDR2 FQNEAQ. The V end lost 1 base, the J end lost 7 bases, and 17 bases lay between the germline ends. The CDR3 has 15 residues. For the CDR3, the DNA is TGTGCCAGCAGCTTAGGGGCAGGAGGACCCTCGGAGCAGTACTTC. This translates into CASSLGAGGPSEQYF.

The V and J genes are TRBV18 and TRBJ1-1, with TRBD1 as a possible D gene (5 bases). The CDR3 totals 14 residues. Germline V gives CDR1 KGHSH, CDR2 LQKENI. V shed 5 bases and J shed 3 bases, with 13 bases lying between them. The CDR3 sequence: CASSMTTAYTEAFF. DNA of the CDR3: TGTGCCAGCTCAATGACGACAGCATACACTGAAGCTTTCTTT.

The CDR3 DNA is TGTGCCAGCAGCGCCCGCTACTCTGGAAACACCATATATTTT. Translating it yields CASSARYSGNTIYF. V is TRBV9 and J is TRBJ1-3, with D uncertain. The ends were cut back, 3 bases at V and 0 bases at J, with 7 bases in the middle. Germline loops: CDR1 SGDLS, CDR2 YYNGEE. The CDR3 extends over 14 amino acids.

This chain connects TRBV7-2 to TRBJ2-7, with D perhaps TRBD2 (6 bases). CDR1 is SGHTA and CDR2 is FQGNSA in the germline V gene. V lost 3 bases, J lost 4 bases, and 7 bases lay in between. The CDR3 totals 12 residues. The CDR3 DNA follows: TGTGCCAGCAGCTTCGGGAGTTACGAGCAGTACTTC. Translation gives CASSFGSYEQYF.